A selection of T cell receptor beta chains follows, all from one sample in a study of blood T cell repertoires in COVID-19. TCRdb's table, derived via immunoSEQ multiplex PCR, lists solely in-frame clones and lacks some. Of around 170,000 clones listed, 70% to 90% are singletons. The sequencing sample was made of peripheral blood. All receptors derive from a woman in her sixties or seventies with acute or convalescent COVID-19. CDR3s include the opening cysteine and the closing phenylalanine or tryptophan. The D gene is left open where the match is weak. Clone size is not always given. Where it is, it says once, few, many or a class for expanded clones.

j_gene | abundance | d_gene | v_gene | CDR3aa | CDR3nt
TRBJ2-3 | NA | TRBD1 | TRBV4-2 | CASSQDPGGAGADTQYF | TGTGCCAGCAGCCAAGACCCAGGGGGCGCGGGCGCAGATACGCAGTATTTT
TRBJ1-2 | NA | TRBD1 | TRBV7-8 | CASSLRIQGAGYTF | TGTGCCAGCAGCTTAAGGATACAGGGGGCAGGCTACACCTTC
TRBJ1-6 | NA | NA | TRBV6-5 | CASSYSEGVLGSPLHF | TGTGCCAGCAGTTACTCTGAAGGGGTCTTGGGCTCACCCCTCCACTTT
TRBJ2-3 | NA | TRBD2 | TRBV14 | CASSREVAGDTQYF | TGTGCCAGCAGCCGGGAGGTAGCGGGGGATACGCAGTATTTT
TRBJ2-2 | NA | TRBD2 | TRBV9 | CASSDAGTSGSRGTGELFF | TGTGCCAGCAGCGACGCCGGGACTAGCGGGAGTCGGGGCACCGGGGAGCTGTTTTTT
TRBJ1-2 | NA | NA | TRBV19 | CASSIDVAAGYGYTF | TGTGCCAGTAGTATAGATGTCGCGGCGGGCTATGGCTACACCTTC
TRBJ1-3 | NA | NA | TRBV4-3 | CASSQAQGFSGNTIYF | TGCGCCAGCAGCCAAGCCCAGGGTTTCTCTGGAAACACCATATATTTT
TRBJ1-2 | NA | NA | TRBV7-9 | CASSTLDTANYGYTF | TGTGCCAGCAGCACCCTGGACACAGCTAACTATGGCTACACCTTC
TRBJ1-2 | NA | TRBD1 | TRBV4-1 | CASSQGGSGQGLYGYTF | TGCGCCAGCAGCCAAGGGGGTTCGGGACAGGGACTCTATGGCTACACCTTC
TRBJ1-1 | NA | NA | TRBV3-1/TRBV3-2 | CASSPIRGRNTEAFF | TGTGCCAGCAGCCCCATCCGTGGGAGGAACACTGAAGCTTTCTTT
TRBJ2-7 | NA | TRBD2 | TRBV7-2 | CASSFQSKREGSYEQYF | TGTGCCAGCAGCTTCCAATCCAAGCGGGAGGGTTCGTACGAGCAGTACTTC
TRBJ2-7 | NA | NA | TRBV5-6 | CASSGRGRYSYEQYF | TGTGCCAGCAGTGGGCGGGGGCGGTACTCCTACGAGCAGTACTTC
TRBJ2-1 | NA | TRBD2 | TRBV15 | CATSSSGRIPNEQFF | TGTGCCACCAGCAGTAGCGGGAGAATCCCCAATGAGCAGTTCTTC
TRBJ1-5 | NA | NA | TRBV19 | CASSAGPLGQPQHF | TGTGCCAGTAGTGCGGGACCGTTGGGTCAGCCCCAGCATTTT
TRBJ2-3 | NA | NA | TRBV9 | CASSVVPGVSTDTQYF | TGTGCCAGCAGCGTAGTTCCCGGGGTTAGCACAGATACGCAGTATTTT
TRBJ2-5 | NA | NA | TRBV4-3 | CASSQDRRSGSGKTQYF | TGCGCCAGCAGCCAAGATCGCAGGTCCGGGTCGGGGAAGACCCAGTACTTC
TRBJ1-1 | NA | NA | TRBV29-1 | CSVVGLGNTEAFF | TGCAGCGTTGTTGGTCTAGGGAACACTGAAGCTTTCTTT
TRBJ1-1 | NA | TRBD1 | TRBV7-6 | CASSHGQDTEAFF | TGTGCCAGCAGCCACGGACAGGACACTGAAGCTTTCTTT
TRBJ2-7 | NA | NA | TRBV4-1 | CASSPQIGGLPAEQYF | TGCGCCAGCAGCCCTCAGATCGGGGGGCTCCCCGCCGAGCAGTACTTC
TRBJ2-5 | NA | NA | TRBV21-1 | CASSKGGRGDPEETQYF | TGTGCCAGCAGCAAGGGGGGACGGGGGGACCCTGAAGAGACCCAGTACTTC
TRBJ2-7 | NA | NA | TRBV11-2 | CASSSNMGRGYEQYF | TGTGCCAGCAGTTCGAATATGGGCCGAGGGTACGAGCAGTACTTC
TRBJ2-1 | NA | TRBD2 | TRBV28 | CASGLTSGRGSSYNEQFF | TGTGCCAGCGGGTTGACTAGCGGGAGGGGTAGCTCCTACAATGAGCAGTTCTTC
TRBJ2-1 | few | TRBD2 | TRBV28 | CASSSTSGRGSSYNEQFF | TGTGCCAGCAGTTCGACTAGCGGGAGGGGTAGCTCCTACAATGAGCAGTTCTTC
TRBJ1-2 | NA | NA | TRBV18 | CASSPVPGVYGYTF | TGTGCCAGCTCACCGGTCCCGGGGGTCTATGGCTACACCTTC
TRBJ1-2 | few | TRBD1 | TRBV6-5 | CASSRDSRPYGYTF | TGTGCCAGCAGTCGGGACAGCCGGCCCTATGGCTACACCTTC
TRBJ2-3 | NA | TRBD1 | TRBV2 | CASKGAGTDTQYF | TGTGCCAGCAAGGGGGCAGGCACAGATACGCAGTATTTT
TRBJ1-1 | NA | NA | TRBV4-1 | CASSQDRQRNTEAFF | TGCGCCAGCAGCCAAGATCGACAGAGGAACACTGAAGCTTTCTTT
TRBJ2-2 | NA | TRBD2 | TRBV10-3 | CAAGGAGGRTGELFF | TGTGCCGCCGGCGGCGCGGGAGGTCGGACCGGGGAGCTGTTTTTT
TRBJ1-4 | NA | NA | TRBV5-3 | CARSLERDMDQATNEKLFF | TGTGCCAGAAGCTTGGAGCGGGACATGGATCAGGCAACTAATGAAAAACTGTTTTTT
TRBJ2-2 | once | TRBD2 | TRBV11-3 | CARTRREGGRTGELFF | TGTGCCAGGACTCGGCGGGAGGGGGGGCGGACCGGGGAGCTGTTTTTT
TRBJ1-2 | NA | TRBD1 | TRBV7-2 | CASSLGTGKNYGYTF | TGTGCCAGCAGCTTAGGGACAGGAAAGAACTATGGCTACACCTTC
TRBJ2-1 | few | TRBD1 | TRBV2 | CASRQGRTGAYNEQFF | TGTGCCAGCAGACAAGGTAGGACAGGCGCCTACAATGAGCAGTTCTTC
TRBJ1-5 | once | TRBD1 | TRBV6-5 | CASSLDRGSNQPQHF | TGTGCCAGCAGCCTGGACAGGGGAAGCAATCAGCCCCAGCATTTT
TRBJ2-2 | NA | NA | TRBV5-1 | CASSTTRTSTGELFF | TGCGCCAGCAGCACTACGCGAACGAGCACCGGGGAGCTGTTTTTT
TRBJ1-1 | NA | NA | TRBV6-1 | CASSETTNTEAFF | TGTGCCAGCAGTGAGACAACGAACACTGAAGCTTTCTTT
TRBJ1-2 | NA | NA | TRBV29-1 | CSLKQDNNYGYTF | TGCAGCCTCAAACAGGATAATAACTATGGCTACACCTTC
TRBJ2-1 | NA | TRBD2 | TRBV10-3 | CAISESAGTSGRAYNEQFF | TGTGCCATCAGTGAGTCTGCAGGGACTAGCGGGAGGGCTTACAATGAGCAGTTCTTC
TRBJ2-2 | NA | TRBD1 | TRBV23-1 | CASSLYRTGGAAGELFF | TGCGCCAGCAGTCTTTATCGGACAGGGGGCGCCGCCGGGGAGCTGTTTTTT
TRBJ1-5 | NA | NA | TRBV27 | CASSKLPQGGSNQPQHF | TGTGCCAGCAGCAAATTACCTCAGGGTGGTAGCAATCAGCCCCAGCATTTT
TRBJ2-2 | once | NA | TRBV7-8 | CASSLRGGRNTGELFF | TGTGCCAGCAGCTTAAGGGGGGGCAGGAACACCGGGGAGCTGTTTTTT